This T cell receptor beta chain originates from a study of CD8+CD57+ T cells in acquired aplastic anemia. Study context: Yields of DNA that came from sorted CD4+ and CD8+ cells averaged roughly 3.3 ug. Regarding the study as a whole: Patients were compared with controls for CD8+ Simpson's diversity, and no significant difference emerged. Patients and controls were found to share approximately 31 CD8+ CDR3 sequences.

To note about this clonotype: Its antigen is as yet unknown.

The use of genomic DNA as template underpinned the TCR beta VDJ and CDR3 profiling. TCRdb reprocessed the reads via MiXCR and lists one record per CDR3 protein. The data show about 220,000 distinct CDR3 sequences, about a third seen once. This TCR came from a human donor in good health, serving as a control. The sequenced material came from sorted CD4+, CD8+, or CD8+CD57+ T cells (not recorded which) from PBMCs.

For the CDR3, the DNA is TGTGCCAGCAGCCTGATAGCGAACTACGCGAACACCGGGGAGCTGTTTTTT. Residues: CASSLIANYANTGELFF. The V and J genes are TRBV11-1 and TRBJ2-2; D is possibly TRBD2 (5 bases). There are 17 residues in the CDR3. Between the trimmed V and J ends, which lost 5 bases and 0 bases, there was a span of 16 bases. Germline loops: CDR1 SGHAT, CDR2 FQDESV (reference sequence).